In its sample, the clone carrying this T cell receptor (beta chain) was seen once. The sample is drawn from a study of blood T cell repertoires in COVID-19. Study-wide context: Italy, Spain and the United States were the sources of the convalescent and acute COVID-19 samples. The analysed material was cDNA or gDNA that came from T cells, B-cell-depleted T cells, or PBMCs.

Methods used by the authors: Nucleated cell number was recorded as an estimate derived from reference gene primer amplification. Sequencing was performed with immunoSEQ multiplex PCR; in TCRdb, only in-frame clones are kept and a portion is missing. The V and J calls and clone size are taken from that table; D and trimming were inferred from the DNA. This sample has 25,000 to 30,000 clones; about 85% occur once, and the top ten carry less than 65%. Germline V gene data show CDR1 as SEHNR and CDR2 as FQNEAQ (reference sequence). The CDR3 runs 14 residues. V lost 1 base, J lost 2 bases, and 9 bases lay in between.

Sequenced material: peripheral blood. The sequence came from a man aged 50-59 years with active or convalescent COVID-19. The chain employs TRBV7-9 and TRBJ2-7, with D possibly matching TRBD1 (5 bases). In DNA form, the CDR3 reads TGTGCCAGCAGCTTAGGGGGCAACACCTACGAGCAGTACTTC. It is translated as CASSLGGNTYEQYF.